This TCR beta chain is from a study of T-cell reconstitution after alpha-beta-depleted transplantation in children. The germline V gene encodes CDR1 SGHTA and CDR2 FQGNSA. Trimming left V 5 bases short and J 5 bases short, with 17 bases between. CDR3 size: 15 residues. A library of TCRbeta sequences, prepared with unique molecular identifiers, was generated. TCRdb independently ran MiXCR on the PCR reads; one entry per CDR3 protein. The sample holds some 490,000 distinct CDR3 sequences, around 13% seen once. This clonotype was counted between two and nine times. The receptor was derived from a human donor who donated a stem cell graft to a child with combined immunodeficiency. The sample was PBMCs from the stem cell graft donor, taken from the stem cell graft. The rearrangement uses TRBV7-2 and TRBJ2-3; D not resolved. CDR3 sequence (DNA): TGTGCCAGCAGCCCGGCGTTGGCACACGGAGATACGCAGTATTTT. As protein: CASSPALAHGDTQYF.